The present TCR beta chain was sequenced within a study of beta chain features in type 1 diabetes. The CDR3 contains 16 residues. V was pared by 2 bases and J by 0 bases, with 11 bases between. The germline CDR1 and CDR2 sequences are SGHTA and FQGNSA. This clone was detected only a few times. Antigen specificity is unknown. Study-level findings and limits: People with Type 1 diabetes carried modestly yet significantly shorter TCRB CDR3s in all four CD4+ subsets.

Expressed TCRB transcripts were sequenced, since all the RNA that had been isolated was reverse transcribed. The assay was immunoSEQ multiplex PCR, and TCRdb's table has in-frame clones only and misses some. The table lists a few hundred thousand clones, over 8.5% of them singletons. The TCR was taken from a man aged 30 to 45 with type 1 diabetes. Sequencing input: central memory CD4+ T cells from blood. This chain joins TRBV7-2 and TRBJ1-5; the D gene is possibly TRBD1 (6 bases). The CDR3 spells CASSLQPRGSNQPQHF. CDR3 DNA: TGTGCCAGCAGCTTACAGCCCAGGGGTAGCAATCAGCCCCAGCATTTT.